This TCR beta chain was retrieved from a study of radiotherapy plus CTLA-4 blockade in lung cancer. This clone was seen once. Chemo-refractory metastatic non-small-cell lung cancer patients received focal radiation with ipilimumab CTLA-4 blockade. V lost 5 bases and J lost 7; bases outside the gene matches: 7. Looked up from germline, CDR1 is MNHNY and CDR2 is SVGAGI (reference sequence). The CDR3 is 15 residues long. Clones were read by immunoSEQ multiplex PCR, and TCRdb kept only the in-frame ones, dropping some. The table records approximately 94,000 clones, around 80% of them present only once. The origin of this receptor is a human donor with non-small cell lung cancer that progressed on radiotherapy plus ipilimumab. This chain joins TRBV6-6 and TRBJ2-1; the match to TRBD2 covers 11 bases. Sequencing used peripheral blood, obtained from a patient treated with radiotherapy plus ipilimumab. CDR3 DNA: TGTGCCAGCAGTGACCGACTAGCGGGGATTAATGAGCAGTTCTTC. This sequence encodes CASSDRLAGINEQFF.